This TCR beta chain was sequenced for a study of blood T cell repertoires in COVID-19. For the study at large: Researchers got acute and convalescent COVID-19 samples from the United States, Italy and Spain.

In the original processing: Nucleated cell counts were estimated from reference gene primer amplification. The assay was immunoSEQ multiplex PCR, and TCRdb's table has in-frame clones only and misses some. V and J calls and clone size are given by that table; D and trimming were obtained from the DNA. The sample yields about 200,000 clones, 70% to 80% seen once. There are 14 residues in the CDR3. The germline gives CDR1 MNHEY, CDR2 SVGAGI. The V end was cut by 6 bases, the J end by 8 bases, with 19 bases between. The sequencing sample was made of peripheral blood. This chain connects TRBV6-5 to TRBJ1-2, with TRBD1 as a possible D gene (6 bases). This clonotype was sampled from a man aged 45-65 years who had recovered from COVID-19. CDR3 DNA sequence: TGTGCCAGCAGATATATACAGGGCGCAGGGGGCTACACCTTC. Protein sequence: CASRYIQGAGGYTF.